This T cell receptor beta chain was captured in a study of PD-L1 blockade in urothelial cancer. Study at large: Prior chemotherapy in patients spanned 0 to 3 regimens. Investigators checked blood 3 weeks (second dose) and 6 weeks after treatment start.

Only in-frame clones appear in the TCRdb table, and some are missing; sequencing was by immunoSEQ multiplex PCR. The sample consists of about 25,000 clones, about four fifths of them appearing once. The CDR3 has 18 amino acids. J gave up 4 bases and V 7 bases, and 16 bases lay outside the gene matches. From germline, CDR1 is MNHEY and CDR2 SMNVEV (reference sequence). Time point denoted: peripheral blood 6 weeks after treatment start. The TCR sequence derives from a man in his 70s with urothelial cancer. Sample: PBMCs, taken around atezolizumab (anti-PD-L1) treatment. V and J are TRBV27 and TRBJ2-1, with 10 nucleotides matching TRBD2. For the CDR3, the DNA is TGTGCCAGCACCAATCGCGCGCTAGCGGGAGAGATATACAATGAGCAGTTCTTC. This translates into CASTNRALAGEIYNEQFF.